This T cell receptor (beta chain) was profiled in a study of glioma-infiltrating T cells after dendritic cell vaccination. Losses at the gene ends were 5 bases for V and 5 bases for J; bases not matched to a gene: 4. The CDR3 consists of 14 residues. Germline V gene data show CDR1 as SEHNR and CDR2 as FQNEAQ (reference sequence). The study's findings and limits: No direct clonality-survival link was found; a diverse polyclonal response may matter.

As for this clone: What it binds is not known.

Libraries were prepared by immunoSEQ multiplex PCR; TCRdb keeps only in-frame clonotypes and omits some of them. This table has roughly 70,000 clones, roughly 87% appearing once. The receptor's source is a human donor with glioblastoma. The J gene is TRBJ1-5, the V gene TRBV7-9; 9 bases agree with TRBD1. The sequencing here drew on blood, taken before dendritic cell vaccination. The CDR3 region is CASSADRGDQPQHF. CDR3 nucleotides: TGTGCCAGCAGCGCCGACAGGGGGGATCAGCCCCAGCATTTT.